Each of the 20 T cell receptor beta chains below was sequenced from the same sample in a study of Graves' ophthalmopathy and Graves' hyperthyroidism. The sequenced template was RNA, covering the TCR beta CDR3 region. HTBI primers were used in a first-round RT-PCR, which preceded a second-round multiplex PCR. TCRdb used MiXCR to reprocess the multiplex PCR reads, holding one entry per CDR3 protein. The table has a few hundred thousand distinct CDR3 sequences, roughly 17% seen once. Sequenced sample: peripheral blood. These receptors came from an adult man with Graves' ophthalmopathy.

CDR3 DNA sequence: TGTGCCAGCAGTGAAATTGGAGGGGGCCGTTCACCCCTCCACTTT. Protein sequence: CASSEIGGGRSPLHF. The rearrangement links TRBV6-1 to TRBJ1-6; TRBD1 matches 7 bases. The ends lost 2 bases at V and 9 bases at J; junction bases unmatched: 7. The CDR3 extends over 15 amino acids. Germline CDR1 MNHNS, CDR2 SASEGT.

This clonotype was recorded at least ten times. In nucleotides, the CDR3 is TGCAGTGCTAGAGTCGGTGAAGGAGAGACCCAGTACTTC. Protein product: CSARVGEGETQYF. The chain couples TRBV20-1 to TRBJ2-5; D remains unclear. The CDR3 totals 13 residues. V was trimmed by 1 base and J by 4 bases, leaving 10 bases between them. From germline, CDR1 is DFQATT and CDR2 SNEGSKA (reference sequence).

This clonotype was found many times. The gene calls are TRBV30 and TRBJ1-1; no definite D call. Germline V lookup: CDR1 GTSNPN, CDR2 SVGIG (reference sequence). The V and J ends lost 0 bases and 7 bases respectively, with 9 bases between them. CDR3 length: 12 amino acids. In DNA, the CDR3 is TGTGCCTGGAGTGTTGGCCGGCTTGAAGCTTTCTTT. It yields the protein CAWSVGRLEAFF.

This clonotype was detected ten times or more. This chain uses TRBV12-3 or TRBV12-4 with TRBJ1-2; 11 nucleotides match TRBD1. V lost 3 bases and J lost 8; bases outside the gene matches: 8. The CDR3 length is 15 residues. CDR3 DNA: TGTGCCAGCAGTTTTTATGGACAGGGGGCGAAAGGCTACACCTTC. This encodes CASSFYGQGAKGYTF.

In the case of this clonotype: At one end, the junction sequence differs from germline, possibly due to a read error. This CDR3 is CASSPLGQDSMNF. In DNA, the CDR3 is TGTGCCAGCAGTCCCCTGGGACAGGACAGCATGAATTTT. The rearrangement links TRBV28 to TRBJ1-3; 8 bases align to TRBD1. CDR1 and CDR2 (germline): MDHEN, SYDVKM. The CDR3 spans 13 residues.

This clonotype was detected ten times or more. The V gene is TRBV7-2, the J gene TRBJ1-2; tentatively, D is TRBD1 (5 bases). Trimming left V 5 bases short and J 5 bases short, with 12 bases between. Germline values: CDR1 SGHTA, CDR2 FQGNSA. The CDR3 has 13 amino acids. CDR3 protein: CASSLWTSYGYTF. The CDR3 DNA sequence: TGTGCCAGCAGCCTTTGGACATCTTATGGCTACACCTTC.

At least ten counts were recorded for this clonotype. The chain employs TRBV7-2 and TRBJ2-5; D uncertain. Trimming took 2 bases from V and 3 from J, leaving 10 bases between them. Germline V CDR1 and CDR2: SGHTA, FQGNSA. This CDR3 contains 14 residues. This CDR3 is CASSLNHNKETQYF. The CDR3 DNA follows: TGTGCCAGCAGCTTAAATCACAACAAAGAGACCCAGTACTTC.

This clonotype was detected many times. This chain joins TRBV7-7 and TRBJ2-7; a possible D gene is TRBD1 (6 bases). Trimming pared 11 bases from V and 5 bases from J, leaving 19 bases between. CDR3 length: 13 residues. In germline, CDR1 is SSHAT, CDR2 FNYEAQ (reference sequence). The CDR3 bases are TGTGCCTTCGGGGACACCAAGGAGGACGAGCAGTACTTC. Amino acid sequence: CAFGDTKEDEQYF.

The sample holds many counts of this clonotype. The gene calls are TRBV7-9 and TRBJ1-2, with D hard to call. The germline V gene has CDR1 SEHNR and CDR2 FQNEAQ (reference sequence). The V end was cut by 4 bases, the J end by 3 bases, with 12 bases between. This CDR3 spans 14 amino acids. The CDR3 DNA reads TGTGCCAGCAGCTCCCGGGGATCCGACTATGGCTACACCTTC. Protein: CASSSRGSDYGYTF.

This clonotype was found many times. This rearrangement joins TRBV12-3 or TRBV12-4 to TRBJ1-1; maybe TRBD1 (6 bases). Trimming pared 5 bases from V and 7 bases from J, leaving 14 bases between. CDR3 length: 13 amino acids. The CDR3 spells CASSTQGFVEAFF. CDR3 nucleotides: TGTGCCAGCAGTACACAGGGCTTTGTTGAAGCTTTCTTT.

This clonotype was recorded at least ten times. V gene TRBV7-9 combines with J gene TRBJ1-6, with D perhaps matching TRBD1 (6 bases). V lost 1 base and J lost 6, with 10 bases in between. Germline V lookup: CDR1 SEHNR, CDR2 FQNEAQ (reference sequence). The CDR3 spans 15 residues. Here the CDR3 DNA reads TGTGCCAGCAGCTTAGTGGGGGCCGGTAATTCACCCCTCCACTTT. It codes for CASSLVGAGNSPLHF. The variable domain in full, with the rest retrieved from reference TRBV7-9 and TRBJ1-6, is DTGVSQNPRHKITKRGQNVTFRCDPISEHNRLYWYRQTLGQGPEFLTYFQNEAQLEKSRLLSDRFSAERPKGSFSTLEIQRTEQGDSAMYLCASSLVGAGNSPLHFGNGTRLTVT.

The table lists this clonotype with many counts. This chain links TRBV29-1 with TRBJ1-1; TRBD1 is a possible D gene (5 bases). Trimming stripped 3 bases from V and 1 base from J, with 12 bases between. Per the germline V gene, CDR1 is SQVTM and CDR2 is ANQGSEA. The CDR3 consists of 14 residues. CDR3 protein: CSVEGEGGNTEAFF. The CDR3 DNA sequence: TGCAGCGTTGAGGGGGAGGGTGGGAACACTGAAGCTTTCTTT.

This clonotype was observed many times. In nucleotides, the CDR3 is TGTGCCAGCAGTTTAGCGCCCGGGGACGGAGAAGAGACCCAGTACTTC. It codes for CASSLAPGDGEETQYF. The rearrangement joins TRBV12-3 or TRBV12-4 to TRBJ2-5, with D possibly being TRBD1 or TRBD2 (5 bases each). The CDR3 covers 16 residues. V was shortened by 0 bases and J by 3 bases, with 14 bases between the two germline ends.

This clonotype was detected ten times or more. This chain uses TRBV30 with TRBJ2-7; 11 bases are a match to TRBD1. V dropped 3 bases and J dropped 7; count of bases not matched to a gene: 11. Looked up from germline, CDR1 is GTSNPN and CDR2 is SVGIG (reference sequence). This CDR3 spans 15 amino acids. The CDR3 region has the DNA TGTGCCTGGAGAAACCGGGACAGGGGGGGGTATGAGCAGTACTTC. This encodes CAWRNRDRGGYEQYF.

This clonotype was counted many times. The V call is TRBV10-3, the J call TRBJ2-7, with 8 bases identical to TRBD2. This CDR3 has 12 amino acids. V lost 6 bases and J lost 9; bases outside the gene matches: 7. Looked up from germline, CDR1 is ENHRY and CDR2 is SYGVKD. The CDR3 sequence is CAISPGLEVQYF. CDR3 DNA sequence: TGTGCCATCAGCCCGGGACTAGAAGTGCAGTACTTC.

This clonotype was recorded many times. The chain recombines TRBV30 with TRBJ2-2; 8 bases fit TRBD2. The CDR3 totals 16 residues. Trimming cost V 5 bases and J 0 bases; bases outside gene matches: 8. Germline assignment: CDR1 GTSNPN and CDR2 SVGIG (reference sequence). The CDR3 DNA reads as TGTGCCTGGCAACTAGCGGAGGTGACGAACACCGGGGAGCTGTTTTTT. Translation: CAWQLAEVTNTGELFF. Supplemented by reference TRBV30 and TRBJ2-2, the full variable domain reads SQTIHQWPATLVQPVGSPLSLECTVEGTSNPNLYWYRQAAGRGLQLLFYSVGIGQISSEVPQNLSASRPQDRQFILSSKKLLLSDSGFYLCAWQLAEVTNTGELFFGEGSRLTVL.

This clonotype appeared many times. J is TRBJ2-7 and V is TRBV6-2 or TRBV6-3, with a possible D match to TRBD2 (5 bases). V was trimmed by 6 bases and J by 3 bases, leaving 9 bases between them. CDR1 and CDR2 from the germline V gene are MNHEY and SVGEGT. This CDR3 has 12 amino acids. The chain's CDR3 is CASRHRDYEQYF. The DNA for the CDR3 is TGTGCCAGCAGACACCGGGACTACGAGCAGTACTTC.

This clonotype was seen many times. The chain recombines TRBV29-1 with TRBJ2-2; tentatively, D is TRBD1 (5 bases). CDR3 size: 14 residues. Germline V gene sequence: CDR1 SQVTM, CDR2 ANQGSEA. V lost 2 bases and J 7 bases, leaving 14 bases between the germline ends. The CDR3 reads CSVEPAGSNGELFF. The CDR3, as DNA: TGCAGCGTTGAACCTGCAGGGTCGAACGGGGAGCTGTTTTTT.

Ten or more counts support this clonotype. The chain links TRBV6-5 to TRBJ1-1; D unresolved. The germline CDR1 and CDR2 sequences are MNHEY and SVGAGI. The CDR3 covers 15 residues. V lost 2 bases and J lost 9, with 19 bases in between. The CDR3 DNA reads TGTGCCAGCAGTTACCCGGCGGCCAGCCCACGGAAAGCTTTCTTT. Its protein product is CASSYPAASPRKAFF.

This clonotype was observed at least ten times. CDR3 protein: CASRWDRLNTEAFF. The CDR3 nucleotides read TGTGCCAGCAGATGGGACAGACTGAACACTGAAGCTTTCTTT. The V gene is TRBV6-1, the J gene TRBJ1-1; TRBD1 aligns across 7 bases. V dropped 6 bases and J dropped 0; count of bases not matched to a gene: 4. Germline V gene sequence: CDR1 MNHNS, CDR2 SASEGT. The CDR3 spans 14 residues.